The sequence of this TCR beta chain was determined in a study of molecular identifiers for immune sequencing clone quantification. TCRdb re-called the PCR reads through MiXCR, storing one row per CDR3 protein. The sample lists approximately 680,000 distinct CDR3 sequences, about 25% occurring once. Germline lookup yields CDR1 KGHDR and CDR2 SFDVKD. Trimming removed 5 bases from V and 2 bases from J; junction bases left unmatched: 14. This CDR3 is built from 18 residues. This clonotype was counted between two and nine times. The TCR originated in a human donor in good health. Some libraries in this study had Jurkat cell RNA spiked in. The rearrangement uses TRBV24-1 and TRBJ2-7, with 10 positions matching TRBD2. Sequencing was done on a sample of naive CD8+ T cells from blood, with Jurkat cell RNA spiked in. The subset: FACS-sorted CD8+CD4-CCR7+CD45RA+ naive T cells. In DNA form, the CDR3 reads TGTGCCACCAGTGTTCCTAGCGGGGGAAGAATTGGGACCTACGAGCAGTACTTC. Translation gives CATSVPSGGRIGTYEQYF.